A single sample gave rise to the 15 T cell receptor beta chains below, sequenced in a study of T cell clonotyping in hematopoietic cell transplantation. This table comes from immunoSEQ multiplex PCR, and its TCRdb copy is limited to in-frame clones, with some not included. Among approximately 17,000 clones listed, about 61% were seen once. Specimen: PBMCs, collected 30 days after allogeneic stem cell transplant. Source of these receptors: a male patient aged 50 or older who had an allogeneic stem cell transplant from an unrelated donor, so T cells may come from the graft donor. Some clones in this sample may be carry-over from other donors' samples.

This chain connects TRBV27 to TRBJ2-7; TRBD2 is a possible D gene (6 bases). V dropped 8 bases and J dropped 1 base, with 15 bases sitting between them. The CDR3 is 14 residues long. Germline CDR1 is MNHEY and CDR2 is SMNVEV (reference sequence). The CDR3 protein is CASQGGIESYEQYF. CDR3 nucleotides: TGTGCCAGCCAGGGAGGAATAGAATCCTACGAGCAGTACTTC.

In DNA, the CDR3 is TGTGCCAGCAGCGCAACAGGGTCCGGAAACACCATATATTTT. Translated, it gives CASSATGSGNTIYF. This rearrangement joins TRBV11-1 to TRBJ1-3, with a possible D match to TRBD1 (6 bases). CDR1 is SGHAT, CDR2 FQDESV, per germline (reference sequence). V lost 5 bases and J 4 bases, leaving 12 bases between the germline ends. The CDR3 extends over 14 amino acids.

V gene TRBV30 combines with J gene TRBJ1-5; 9 positions match TRBD1. CDR3 length equals 16 residues. V shed 3 bases, J shed 3 bases, and the junction held 9 bases outside the gene matches. Per the germline V gene, CDR1 is GTSNPN and CDR2 is SVGIG (reference sequence). CDR3 in amino acids: CAWRAMDRGANQPQHF. In nucleotides, the CDR3 is TGTGCCTGGAGGGCGATGGACAGGGGTGCCAATCAGCCCCAGCATTTT.

The chain joins TRBV27 to TRBJ2-7, with a possible D match to TRBD1 (5 bases). This CDR3 has 16 residues. V was shortened by 5 bases and J by 7 bases, with 24 bases between the two germline ends. The germline gives CDR1 MNHEY, CDR2 SMNVEV (reference sequence). CDR3 protein: CASSPLSGSKLMEQYF. In DNA, the CDR3 is TGTGCCAGCAGTCCCCTGTCAGGGTCCAAATTAATGGAGCAGTACTTC.

This clone was observed once. The chain carries TRBV25-1 and TRBJ1-4; maybe TRBD1 (5 bases). This CDR3 spans 12 amino acids. V was pared by 3 bases and J by 15 bases, with 14 bases between. The germline gives CDR1 MGHDK, CDR2 SYGVNS. Here the CDR3 DNA reads TGTGCCAGCAGTGAGTACCCGGACAAGGTGTTTTTT. It codes for CASSEYPDKVFF.

This chain connects TRBV30 to TRBJ1-1, with TRBD1 as a possible D gene (5 bases). Looked up from germline, CDR1 is GTSNPN and CDR2 is SVGIG (reference sequence). The CDR3 contains 13 residues. Deletions cut 5 bases from V and 1 base from J, with 11 bases between. The CDR3 protein is CAWVPGPNTEAFF. CDR3 coding DNA: TGTGCCTGGGTCCCGGGACCGAACACTGAAGCTTTCTTT.

The genes are TRBV2 and TRBJ1-2, with 12 bases fitting TRBD1. The V gene's germline CDR1 is SNHLY and CDR2 FYNNEI. The junction had 5 bases not matched to a gene; V was cut back by 6 bases and J by 9 bases. This CDR3 is built from 13 residues. The CDR3 sequence is CASRGTGGSSYTF. CDR3 nucleotides: TGTGCCAGCAGAGGGACAGGGGGCTCTAGCTACACCTTC. Full variable domain (remainder filled in from reference TRBV2 and TRBJ1-2): EPEVTQTPSHQVTQMGQEVILRCVPISNHLYFYWYRQILGQKVEFLVSFYNNEISEKSEIFDDQFSVERPDGSNFTLKIRSTKLEDSAMYFCASRGTGGSSYTFGSGTRLTVV.

This clone has only a few counts. This chain uses TRBV25-1 with TRBJ2-7, with no clear D. The CDR3 runs 12 residues. The germline CDR1 and CDR2 sequences are MGHDK and SYGVNS. V lost 5 bases and J lost 0, with 5 bases in between. The CDR3 nucleotides are TGTGCCAGCAGTCTAAGCTCCTACGAGCAGTACTTC. Protein sequence: CASSLSSYEQYF.

The V and J genes are TRBV7-9 and TRBJ1-2; TRBD1 is a possible D gene (6 bases). V lost 6 bases to trimming and J lost 10 bases, with 12 bases between them. The CDR3 totals 11 residues. Germline V gene sequence: CDR1 SEHNR, CDR2 FQNEAQ (reference sequence). CDR3 residues: CASSSQGYYTF. CDR3 nucleotides: TGTGCCAGCAGTTCCCAGGGGTACTACACCTTC.

The CDR3 bases are TGTGCCACCAGGGGGACCGACTATGGCTACACCTTC. Protein product: CATRGTDYGYTF. This chain links TRBV10-3 with TRBJ1-2, with TRBD1 matching 7 bases. The ends lost 10 bases at V and 3 bases at J; junction bases unmatched: 5. The CDR3 runs to 12 residues. Germline-derived CDR1 and CDR2 are ENHRY and SYGVKD.

The genes are TRBV4-3 and TRBJ2-4; TRBD2 agrees at 11 bases. With 1 base clipped from V and 6 bases from J, the junction kept 8 bases outside the gene matches. The CDR3 has 17 residues. Germline CDR1 reads LGHNA; CDR2 reads YSLEER. The CDR3 DNA sequence: TGCGCCAGCAGCCAAGGGGGACTAGCGGACCGAAGAAACATTCAGTACTTC. Translation gives CASSQGGLADRRNIQYF.

The V call is TRBV25-1, the J call TRBJ2-7, with D possibly TRBD1 on 8 matching bases. The CDR3 contains 13 residues. Germline CDR1 MGHDK, CDR2 SYGVNS. Trimming stripped 5 bases from V and 5 bases from J, with 13 bases between. The chain's CDR3 is CASSTGGEDEQYF. The DNA of the CDR3 is TGTGCCAGCAGTACAGGGGGGGAGGACGAGCAGTACTTC.

The rearrangement uses TRBV30 and TRBJ2-3; 9 nucleotides match TRBD1. Germline CDR1 GTSNPN, CDR2 SVGIG (reference sequence). The CDR3 consists of 16 residues. V shed 3 bases and J 0 bases; nucleotides not matched to a gene: 7. In nucleotides, the CDR3 is TGTGCCTGGAGCGACCTCGACAGGGGGAGCACAGATACGCAGTATTTT. Translated: CAWSDLDRGSTDTQYF.

V is TRBV7-6 and J is TRBJ1-2; D ambiguous. The CDR3 contains 14 residues. The V and J ends lost 5 bases and 3 bases respectively, with 13 bases between them. CDR1 SGHVS and CDR2 FNYEAQ come from the germline V gene. CDR3 loop: CASSPAVGHYGYTF. The CDR3 DNA follows: TGTGCCAGCAGCCCTGCGGTAGGCCACTATGGCTACACCTTC. The complete variable domain, with remaining parts taken from reference TRBV7-6 and TRBJ1-2, reads GAGVSQSPRYKVTKRGQDVALRCDPISGHVSLYWYRQALGQGPEFLTYFNYEAQQDKSGLPNDRFSAERPEGSISTLTIQRTEQRDSAMYRCASSPAVGHYGYTFGSGTRLTVV.

This clone was found once. The rearrangement joins TRBV5-6 to TRBJ2-7, with TRBD2 identical over 7 bases. With 6 bases clipped from V and 2 bases from J, the junction kept 8 bases outside the gene matches. The CDR3 totals 14 residues. Germline V gene sequence: CDR1 SGHDT, CDR2 YYEEEE. The CDR3 DNA reads TGTGCCAGCACCACAGTGGGAGGGACCTACGAGCAGTACTTC. Translating it yields CASTTVGGTYEQYF.